The subject of this entry is one T cell receptor (beta chain). What it binds is not known. This specimen belongs to a study of shared clonotypes between healthy human individuals. Study in general: A couple of women and a few men aged 18 to 49 made up the donors.

General study results and limits: A reduction in generation probabilities was seen for non-shared clonotypes relative to those shared by all four donors.

All donors were healthy HIV-negative adults lacking recent acute infections or vaccinations. This was a deep-level run. This table comes from immunoSEQ multiplex PCR, and its TCRdb copy is limited to in-frame clones, with some not included. The sample lists 1.4 million or so clones, roughly 98.5% seen once, with around 0.38% in the top ten. CDR3 length: 16 amino acids. From germline, CDR1 is MNHNY and CDR2 SVGAGI (reference sequence). V lost 1 base and J lost 6, with 17 bases in between. The sample consisted of naive CD4+ T cells sorted from blood. Subset here: CD45RA+ positively selected. The clonotype comes from a man aged 30 to 45 in good health. The chain joins TRBV6-6 to TRBJ2-3; D possibly corresponds to TRBD2 (5 bases). The CDR3: CASSYLAGASRDTQYF. CDR3 nucleotide sequence: TGTGCCAGCAGTTACTTGGCGGGCGCCTCTAGGGATACGCAGTATTTT.